This T cell receptor beta chain was obtained from a study of cytomegalovirus exposure and HLA in healthy donors. Study information: HLA-typed donors contributed about 85 million unique TCRs, which were held in an early data release. Study-wide results and caveats: It was confirmed in vitro that a few of the CMV-associated chains were specific for CMV antigens.

Details on this clone: Its antigen remains unidentified.

13 Jbeta primers and 60 Vbeta primers were used for the PCR. The table came from immunoSEQ multiplex PCR; TCRdb's copy has only in-frame clones and leaves some out. The sample carries over 150,000 clones, around 80% recorded once. Germline values: CDR1 SGHRS, CDR2 YFSETQ. J gave up 5 bases and V 0 bases, and 5 bases lay outside the gene matches. The CDR3 spans 14 residues. V gene TRBV5-1 combines with J gene TRBJ2-7; TRBD1 aligns across 7 bases. What was sequenced was PBMCs. This TCR came from a woman in her sixties in good health and CMV-seropositive. The CDR3 here is CASSLGQGSNEQYF. CDR3 DNA sequence: TGCGCCAGCAGCTTGGGACAGGGAAGCAACGAGCAGTACTTC.